The source of this T cell receptor (beta chain) is a study of cytomegalovirus exposure and HLA in healthy donors. Nominal health characterized the donors when sampled, though unrecorded immune exposures were likely. V was shortened by 1 base and J by 1 base, with 7 bases between the two germline ends. CDR1 is SEHNR, CDR2 FQNEAQ, per germline (reference sequence). CDR3 size: 14 residues. In the PCR, 60 Vbeta and 13 Jbeta primers were used. Here immunoSEQ multiplex PCR was the method, and the copy in TCRdb shows in-frame clones only, minus some. Of fewer than 200,000 clones listed, roughly 80% were seen once; the top ten hold roughly 1%. The study, taken as a whole, reports: Testing in vitro showed a few CMV-associated chains specific for CMV antigens. In an earlier analysis, about 87% or about 30%: the productive usage of most TCR beta V segments.

A remark on this clone: Its antigen is unidentified.

This sequence joins TRBV7-9 and TRBJ1-1, with D unclear. This sequence was found in a man under 40 in good health and CMV-seronegative. Input material: PBMCs. In DNA form, the CDR3 reads TGTGCCAGCAGCTTAGTTGGAGCGAACACTGAAGCTTTCTTT. Translated, it gives CASSLVGANTEAFF.